What follows are 27 T cell receptor beta chains derived from one specimen sequenced in a study of T cells in Graves' hyperthyroidism and ophthalmopathy. Researchers took RNA transcripts and amplified the TCR beta CDR3 regions from them. With the HTBI primer set, the TCR CDR3 went through a first round of RT-PCR. Each CDR3 protein gets one entry after TCRdb re-called the multiplex PCR reads with MiXCR. Among approximately 600,000 distinct CDR3 sequences, about 14% were seen once, and the ten largest hold roughly 5.7%. Input material: blood. The origin of the receptors is a woman under 40 with Graves' hyperthyroidism that later progressed to Graves' ophthalmopathy.

At least ten counts were recorded for this clonotype. The chain combines TRBV12-3 or TRBV12-4 with TRBJ2-2; 11 nucleotides align to TRBD2. V lost 5 bases to trimming and J lost 4 bases; unmatched junction nucleotides: 3. This CDR3 comprises 15 residues. In DNA, the CDR3 is TGTGCCAGCAGTATAGGGACTAGCGGCACCGGGGAGCTGTTTTTT. Protein sequence: CASSIGTSGTGELFF.

In DNA form, the CDR3 reads TGTGCCAGCTCACCCGGCGGGGACAGGGAGAAAAAACTGTTTTTT. It specifies CASSPGGDREKKLFF. The gene calls are TRBV18 and TRBJ1-4, with 9 bases aligning to TRBD1. J was trimmed by 9 bases and V by 3 bases; bases with no gene match: 8. CDR1 is KGHSH and CDR2 is LQKENI in the germline V gene. The length of the CDR3 is 15 residues.

The CDR3 loop reads CATSRDNLGHQETQYF. The DNA for the CDR3 is TGTGCCACCAGCAGAGATAATTTAGGGCACCAAGAGACCCAGTACTTC. V is TRBV15 and J is TRBJ2-5, with unresolved D. Between the trimmed V and J ends, which lost 0 bases and 0 bases, there was a span of 11 bases. The CDR3 has 16 residues. Germline-derived CDR1 and CDR2 are LNHNV and YYDKDF (reference sequence).

In its sample, this clonotype was seen a few times. The chain is built from TRBV12-5 and TRBJ2-7; D unresolved. CDR3 size: 13 residues. V gave up 2 bases and J gave up 5 bases, with 10 bases separating them. Per the germline V gene, CDR1 is LGHNT and CDR2 is FRNRAP. The CDR3 nucleotides read TGTGCTAGTGGTTTGAGGCCTGGCAACGAGCAGTACTTC. It translates to CASGLRPGNEQYF.

The sample holds a few counts of this clonotype. This rearrangement joins TRBV5-4 to TRBJ2-3, with 8 bases aligning to TRBD1. The CDR3 spans 15 residues. Trimming cost V 5 bases and J 0 bases; bases outside gene matches: 5. Germline-derived CDR1 and CDR2 are SGHNT and YYREEE (reference sequence). The chain's CDR3 is CASRRDRSSTDTQYF. CDR3 nucleotide sequence: TGTGCCAGCAGACGGGACAGGTCTAGCACAGATACGCAGTATTTT.

At least ten counts were recorded for this clonotype. The chain recombines TRBV30 with TRBJ2-1; D is ambiguous. The CDR3 contains 10 residues. V was clipped by 8 bases and J by 3 bases, with 5 bases between them. Looked up from germline, CDR1 is GTSNPN and CDR2 is SVGIG (reference sequence). CDR3 protein: CAQDYNEQFF. CDR3 DNA sequence: TGTGCCCAGGACTACAATGAGCAGTTCTTC.

This clonotype was picked up many times. The chain links TRBV12-5 to TRBJ2-2, with D possibly TRBD1 on 5 matching bases. The germline V gene encodes CDR1 LGHNT and CDR2 FRNRAP. V dropped 8 bases and J dropped 0 bases, with 13 bases sitting between them. This CDR3 spans 15 amino acids. In DNA form, the CDR3 reads TGTGCTAGTAGTGGGGCAGGACCGAACACCGGGGAGCTGTTTTTT. Amino acids: CASSGAGPNTGELFF.

This clonotype was counted at least ten times. The chain joins TRBV7-9 to TRBJ2-1, with 12 bases lining up with TRBD2. V was pared by 2 bases and J by 8 bases, with 13 bases of the junction left unmatched. In germline, CDR1 is SEHNR, CDR2 FQNEAQ (reference sequence). This CDR3 is 18 amino acids long. In DNA, the CDR3 is TGTGCCAGCAGCTTACGATACTCTAGCGGGAGGGAAGGCGATGAGCAGTTCTTC. Its translation is CASSLRYSSGREGDEQFF.

This clonotype was counted many times. V and J are TRBV12-3 or TRBV12-4 and TRBJ2-7; 12 bases are a match to TRBD1. V gave up 7 bases and J gave up 4 bases; unmatched junction bases: 5. The CDR3 contains 14 residues. Here the CDR3 reads CASTEGQGAYEQYF. As DNA, the CDR3 is TGTGCCAGCACCGAGGGACAGGGGGCTTACGAGCAGTACTTC.

This clonotype showed up just a few times. V is TRBV19 and J is TRBJ1-5; 7 nucleotides match TRBD1. CDR1 is LNHDA and CDR2 is SQIVND in the germline V gene (reference sequence). The CDR3 spans 18 residues. Unmatched junction bases numbered 15, after V lost 3 bases and J lost 4 bases. CDR3 DNA: TGTGCCAGTAGTATGGGTGAGGGGGCTTCCACTACAAATCAGCCCCAGCATTTT. Translating it yields CASSMGEGASTTNQPQHF.

Comment on this clonotype: This may be a read error, as it is one base from a much larger clone. This chain connects TRBV3-1 to TRBJ2-5, with D uncertain. The germline V gene encodes CDR1 LGHDT and CDR2 YNNKEL (reference sequence). The CDR3 spans 15 residues. CDR3 in DNA: TGTGCCAGCAGCCAAGATGGCGCGGCCCAAGTGACCCAGTACTTC. Its protein is CASSQDGAAQVTQYF.

This sequence joins TRBV12-3 or TRBV12-4 and TRBJ1-2; 10 bases are a match to TRBD1. Trimming removed 6 bases from V and 3 bases from J; junction bases left unmatched: 7. The CDR3 is made up of 15 amino acids. This chain's CDR3 is CASSRGQGGDYGYTF. The DNA for the CDR3 is TGTGCCAGCAGCCGTGGACAGGGGGGGGACTATGGCTACACCTTC.

In its sample, this clonotype was seen many times. V gene TRBV6-1 combines with J gene TRBJ2-5; possibly TRBD2 for D (6 bases). Trimming removed 8 bases from V and 5 bases from J, with 21 bases in between. The CDR3 has 15 residues. CDR1 and CDR2 from the germline V gene are MNHNS and SASEGT. The CDR3 bases are TGTGCCAGCGGACGCGGGACCCCGGGTGGGGAGACCCAGTACTTC. It codes for CASGRGTPGGETQYF.

The chain couples TRBV5-1 to TRBJ2-1; 8 bases align to TRBD2. V lost 4 bases, J lost 2 bases, and 8 bases stayed unmatched. Germline-derived CDR1 and CDR2 are SGHRS and YFSETQ. This CDR3 contains 16 residues. DNA of the CDR3: TGCGCCAGCAGCGGTATGCTAGCGGGTACCTACAATGAGCAGTTCTTC. This sequence encodes CASSGMLAGTYNEQFF.

Ten or more counts support this clonotype. V gene TRBV27 combines with J gene TRBJ2-6, with unresolved D. V lost 4 bases and J lost 0, with 4 bases in between. Germline V gene sequence: CDR1 MNHEY, CDR2 SMNVEV (reference sequence). The CDR3 is made up of 14 amino acids. The CDR3 DNA is TGTGCCAGCAGTTGGGACTCTGGGGCCAACGTCCTGACTTTC. It encodes CASSWDSGANVLTF.

This clonotype has more than one count but fewer than ten. The chain couples TRBV20-1 to TRBJ2-5; D is perhaps TRBD2 (5 bases). Between the trimmed V and J ends, which lost 2 bases and 1 base, there was a span of 11 bases. The CDR3 is made up of 14 amino acids. Germline V gene lookup returns CDR1 DFQATT and CDR2 SNEGSKA (reference sequence). The CDR3 DNA is TGCAGTGCTAGATCCCGAGGGTCCCAAGAGACCCAGTACTTC. It translates to CSARSRGSQETQYF.

This clonotype was observed a handful of times. The rearrangement links TRBV10-2 to TRBJ2-5, with D unresolved. With 3 bases removed from V and 5 bases from J, the gap between germline ends came to 10 bases. There are 13 residues in the CDR3. Germline V CDR1 and CDR2: WSHSY, SAAADI. In DNA form, the CDR3 reads TGCGCCAGCAGTGAACCCGAAGGGGAGACCCAGTACTTC. Amino acids: CASSEPEGETQYF.

This clonotype was seen a few times. This chain links TRBV2 with TRBJ2-3; TRBD2 agrees at 7 bases. There are 15 residues in the CDR3. CDR1 SNHLY and CDR2 FYNNEI come from the germline V gene. V shed 7 bases, J shed 2 bases, and the junction held 9 bases outside the gene matches. Written as DNA, the CDR3 is TGTGCCAGCAATCCCCTAGCGGAGCTCACAGATACGCAGTATTTT. Its translation is CASNPLAELTDTQYF.

This clonotype appeared many times. The chain employs TRBV28 and TRBJ1-2; the D is unclear. Germline CDR1 MDHEN, CDR2 SYDVKM. CDR3 length: 12 residues. V lost 5 bases and J 5 bases, leaving 9 bases between the germline ends. The DNA for the CDR3 is TGTGCCAGCAGTCGGACCAGTTATGGCTACACCTTC. Translated: CASSRTSYGYTF.

The chain recombines TRBV19 with TRBJ1-2; D unresolved. V was shortened by 5 bases and J by 6 bases, with 10 bases between the two germline ends. CDR1 is LNHDA and CDR2 is SQIVND in the germline V gene (reference sequence). The CDR3 is made up of 12 amino acids. The CDR3: CASSWLVHGYTF. The CDR3 region has the DNA TGTGCCAGTAGTTGGTTGGTCCATGGCTACACCTTC.

Many counts were recorded for this clonotype. CDR3 nucleotides: TGTGCCAGCAGTTACTTAAGCGGGAGGGCCGTAGATACGCAGTATTTT. Protein product: CASSYLSGRAVDTQYF. The chain has TRBV6-5 and TRBJ2-3; TRBD2 matches 10 bases. J was trimmed by 5 bases and V by 1 base; bases with no gene match: 6. The CDR3 sequence is 16 residues long. Germline V gene lookup returns CDR1 MNHEY and CDR2 SVGAGI.

This clonotype was recorded many times. The chain uses TRBV18 and TRBJ2-1, with unresolved D. The CDR3 is 11 amino acids. Germline V gene lookup returns CDR1 KGHSH and CDR2 LQKENI. V lost 6 bases, J lost 9 bases, and 9 bases lay in between. The CDR3 region is CASSLDTEQFF. The CDR3 region has the DNA TGTGCCAGCTCCCTAGACACTGAGCAGTTCTTC. Looking up the rest from reference TRBV18 and TRBJ2-1 gives the full variable domain: NAGVMQNPRHLVRRRGQEARLRCSPMKGHSHVYWYRQLPEEGLKFMVYLQKENIIDESGMPKERFSAEFPKEGPSILRIQQVVRGDSAAYFCASSLDTEQFFGPGTRLTVL.

There are many counts of this clonotype. The DNA of the CDR3 is TGTGCCAGCAGCCTCAGACAGGGTGCCTACACCTTC. Translating gives CASSLRQGAYTF. This chain links TRBV7-2 with TRBJ1-2; 7 bases map to TRBD1. CDR3 length equals 12 residues. V was clipped by 5 bases and J by 10 bases; unmatched bases: 7. The V gene's germline CDR1 is SGHTA and CDR2 FQGNSA.

This clonotype was detected a few times. The chain has TRBV9 and TRBJ2-1, with D uncertain. Germline loops: CDR1 SGDLS, CDR2 YYNGEE. The V gene lost 5 bases and the J gene lost 0 bases, with 9 bases spanning the gap. CDR3 length: 14 residues. The CDR3 here is CASSEISSYNEQFF. The DNA for the CDR3 is TGTGCCAGCAGTGAAATTAGCTCCTACAATGAGCAGTTCTTC.

This clonotype has at least ten counts. V and J are TRBV27 and TRBJ2-1, with TRBD2 matching over 8 bases. The CDR3 has 15 amino acids. Germline loops: CDR1 MNHEY, CDR2 SMNVEV (reference sequence). Trimming took 2 bases from V and 7 from J; bases not matched to a gene: 7. The CDR3 nucleotides read TGTGCCAGCAGTTTAAAAAGCGGGAGCTGGAATGAGCAGTTCTTC. Encoded protein: CASSLKSGSWNEQFF.

This clonotype showed up many times. V is TRBV11-2 and J is TRBJ2-7; D could derive from TRBD1 or TRBD2 (5 bases each). Between the trimmed V and J ends, which lost 3 bases and 6 bases, there was a span of 15 bases. Germline CDR1 is SGHAT and CDR2 is FQNNGV. The CDR3 is 14 residues long. CDR3 amino acids: CASSFPPGLVEQYF. The DNA for the CDR3 is TGTGCCAGCAGCTTCCCTCCGGGGCTGGTCGAGCAGTACTTC.

This clonotype was seen more than once but under ten times. This sequence joins TRBV5-1 and TRBJ2-3; 9 bases map to TRBD1. The length of the CDR3 is 16 residues. Germline V CDR1 and CDR2: SGHRS, YFSETQ. The V and J ends lost 4 bases and 3 bases, in that order; junction bases with no gene match: 9. CDR3 sequence reads: CASSDYFGQGTDTQYF. CDR3 bases: TGCGCCAGCAGCGATTATTTTGGACAGGGGACAGATACGCAGTATTTT. Complete variable domain (other parts from reference TRBV5-1 and TRBJ2-3): KAGVTQTPRYLIKTRGQQVTLSCSPISGHRSVSWYQQTPGQGLQFLFEYFSETQRNKGNFPGRFSGRQFSNSRSEMNVSTLELGDSALYLCASSDYFGQGTDTQYFGPGTRLTVL.